This T cell receptor beta chain is drawn from a study of blood T cell repertoires in COVID-19. The overall study: COVID-19 samples, acute and convalescent, were from the United States, Italy and Spain.

The repertoire was sequenced with immunoSEQ multiplex PCR; TCRdb's copy has only in-frame clones and lacks some. The sample carries about 180,000 clones, about 91% recorded once. Germline CDR1 SNHLY, CDR2 FYNNEI. The CDR3 spans 14 residues. V lost 7 bases and J lost 14, with 21 bases in between. V and J are TRBV2 and TRBJ1-6; D is perhaps TRBD1 (5 bases). This TCR was sampled from a woman aged 25 to 39 with acute or convalescent COVID-19. Sequenced input: peripheral blood. The CDR3 reads CASNVNGEGTALHF. DNA for the CDR3: TGTGCCAGCAATGTGAACGGAGAGGGGACTGCCCTCCACTTT.